This TCR beta chain was sequenced for a study of blood T cell repertoires in COVID-19 (dated by TCRdb to 2019 to 2021). At the level of the whole study: Samples covering the acute and convalescent phases of COVID-19 were provided by collaborators in the United States, Italy and Spain. The prospective study material was composed of cDNA or gDNA derived from T cells, B-cell-depleted T cells, or PBMCs. The dataset comprised deeply sampled blood TCRbeta repertoires from subjects exposed to, actively infected with, or recovered from COVID-19. The repertoires were released in a freely available public database intended as a resource for research on the immune response to SARS-CoV-2. Samples were obtained from the ongoing ImmuneRACE study (first 160 participants) and from over a thousand subjects provided by 6 global collaborators. A de-identified subject ID, COVID-19 status, age in years and sex were almost always included in the sample metadata. HLA class I and class II types, where available, came from metadata supplied by the sample provider rather than from assay-based typing. Here is what the overall study found, with its caveats: The amount of clinical and demographic metadata varied by source and participant and was provided uncurated.

Collaborating institutions collected whole blood in K2EDTA tubes following their own protocols. For TCRbeta analysis, collaborators shipped samples in one of three forms: frozen whole blood, isolated PBMCs, or DNA extracted from either of those sample types. TCRbeta CDR3 regions were amplified from genomic DNA by means of the immunoSEQ Assay, a bias-controlled multiplex PCR. In the source study's methods: The number of nucleated cells in each sample was estimated by amplification of reference gene primers within the assay. To quantify the absolute abundance of each unique TCRbeta CDR3 rearrangement, sequence reads were collapsed and filtered. For each sample, productive Simpson clonality was calculated by taking the square root of Simpson's diversity index across productive rearrangements. The table comes from immuneACCESS by way of TCRdb, which keeps in-frame sequences with V and J called. Part of the clones is missing from these tables; in studies checked, under half for an unresolved V gene and the rest for unknown reasons. The V and J calls and the clone size are those of that table, but D and trimming were determined from the DNA. The sample profile shows about 200,000 clones; 85% to 90% of them were found once. The ten largest clones take up approximately 6.1% of the sample.

As concerns this clone: The target of this receptor is not known. Base qualities are not provided; no much larger clone lies one nucleotide away.

Including the terminal cysteine and phenylalanine, the CDR3 comprises 11 residues. Only the CDR3 DNA is retained, 33 bases long and in frame from the first base. At the junction V is shortened by 5 bases and J by 12 bases, with 11 bases in between. CDR1 and CDR2 are read off the germline V gene as SGHVS and FNYEAQ. The TCR comes from an elderly man with acute or convalescent COVID-19. Sequencing used peripheral blood. The rearrangement combines TRBV7-6 with TRBJ2-1; TRBD2 might be the D gene, on 5 matching bases. The CDR3: CASSPDGGQFF. The DNA sequence is given as TGTGCCAGCAGCCCAGATGGAGGGCAGTTCTTC.